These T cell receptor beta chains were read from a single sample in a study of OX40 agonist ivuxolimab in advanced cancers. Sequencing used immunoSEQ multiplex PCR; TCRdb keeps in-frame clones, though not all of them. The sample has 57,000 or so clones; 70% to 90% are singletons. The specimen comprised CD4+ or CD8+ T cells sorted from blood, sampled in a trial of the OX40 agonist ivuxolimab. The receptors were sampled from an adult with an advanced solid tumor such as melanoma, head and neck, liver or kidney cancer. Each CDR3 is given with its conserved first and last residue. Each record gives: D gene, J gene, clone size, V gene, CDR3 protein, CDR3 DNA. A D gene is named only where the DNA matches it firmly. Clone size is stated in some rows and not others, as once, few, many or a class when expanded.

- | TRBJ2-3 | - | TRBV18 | CASSPEAGATDTQYF | TGTGCCAGCTCACCGGAGGCGGGGGCCACAGATACGCAGTATTTT
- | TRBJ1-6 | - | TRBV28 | CATRQVGGSPLHF | TGTGCCACCAGACAGGTCGGCGGTTCACCCCTCCACTTT
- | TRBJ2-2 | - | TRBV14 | CASSQRDAYTGELFF | TGTGCCAGCAGCCAGAGGGACGCTTACACCGGGGAGCTGTTTTTT
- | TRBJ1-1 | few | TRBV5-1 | CASSLEALFSKGTEAFF | TGCGCCAGCAGCTTGGAAGCTTTGTTCTCGAAGGGCACTGAAGCTTTCTTT
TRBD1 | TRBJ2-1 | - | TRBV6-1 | CASLWTGRDEQFF | TGTGCCAGCTTGTGGACAGGGAGAGATGAGCAGTTCTTC
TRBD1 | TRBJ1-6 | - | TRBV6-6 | CASSPPRQGNSPLHF | TGTGCCAGCAGTCCACCTAGACAGGGTAATTCACCCCTCCACTTT
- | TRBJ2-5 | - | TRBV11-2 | CASSRSTGQETQYF | TGTGCCAGCAGCCGTAGTACAGGGCAAGAGACCCAGTACTTC
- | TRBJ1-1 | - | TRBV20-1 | CSAGGNTEAFF | TGCAGTGCGGGGGGGAACACTGAAGCTTTCTTT
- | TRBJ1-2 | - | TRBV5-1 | CASSPGGDGYTF | TGCGCCAGCAGCCCCGGGGGGGATGGCTACACCTTC
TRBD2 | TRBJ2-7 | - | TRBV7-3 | CASSLGGVYEQYF | TGTGCCAGCAGCCTCGGGGGGGTCTACGAGCAGTACTTC
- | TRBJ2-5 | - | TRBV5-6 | CASRPLGDRETQYF | TGTGCCAGCAGGCCATTGGGGGATCGGGAGACCCAGTACTTC
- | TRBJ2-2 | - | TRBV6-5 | CASRPEDGELFF | TGTGCCAGCAGACCCGAGGACGGGGAGCTGTTTTTT
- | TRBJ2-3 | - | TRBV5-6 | CASTWTGREDTQYF | TGTGCCAGCACCTGGACAGGGAGGGAAGATACGCAGTATTTT
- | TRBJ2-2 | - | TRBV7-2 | CASSLGVLTGELFF | TGTGCCAGCAGCTTAGGAGTGTTAACCGGGGAGCTGTTTTTT
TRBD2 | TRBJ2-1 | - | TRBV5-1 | CASSLMAGGMNEQFF | TGCGCCAGCAGCTTGATGGCGGGGGGGATGAATGAGCAGTTCTTC
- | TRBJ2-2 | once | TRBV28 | CASSLSGTNTGELFF | TGTGCCAGCAGTTTATCGGGAACGAACACCGGGGAGCTGTTTTTT
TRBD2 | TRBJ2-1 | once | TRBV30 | CAWSVGLAGGPNEQFF | TGTGCCTGGAGTGTAGGACTAGCGGGGGGCCCCAATGAGCAGTTCTTC
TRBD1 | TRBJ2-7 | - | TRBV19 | CASRDWTGSYEQYF | TGTGCCAGTAGGGATTGGACAGGGTCCTACGAGCAGTACTTC
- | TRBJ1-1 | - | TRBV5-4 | CASSPGNMNTEAFF | TGTGCCAGCAGCCCTGGGAACATGAACACTGAAGCTTTCTTT
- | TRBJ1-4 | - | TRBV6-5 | CASSTEGGTNEKLFF | TGTGCCAGCAGTACAGAGGGAGGGACTAATGAAAAACTGTTTTTT
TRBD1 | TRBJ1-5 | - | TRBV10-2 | CASSEARGPLRGPQHF | TGCGCCAGCAGTGAGGCCAGGGGGCCCCTTCGAGGGCCCCAGCATTTT
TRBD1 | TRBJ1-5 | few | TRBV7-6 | CASSYSAGGQPQHF | TGTGCCAGCAGCTATTCGGCAGGGGGACAGCCCCAGCATTTT
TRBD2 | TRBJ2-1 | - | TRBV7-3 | CASSPTTSGTYNEQFF | TGTGCCAGCAGCCCCACCACTAGCGGAACTTACAATGAGCAGTTCTTC
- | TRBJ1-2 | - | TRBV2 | CASSYHPGTSYGYTF | TGTGCCAGCAGTTATCACCCTGGGACCTCTTATGGCTACACCTTC
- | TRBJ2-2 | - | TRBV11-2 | CASSPWRELFF | TGTGCCAGCAGCCCTTGGAGGGAGCTGTTTTTT
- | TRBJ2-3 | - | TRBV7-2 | CASSSYTDTQYF | TGTGCCAGCAGCTCCTACACAGATACGCAGTATTTT
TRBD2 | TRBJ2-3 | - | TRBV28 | CASSASGGKSSTDTQYF | TGTGCCAGCAGTGCTAGCGGGGGAAAATCCAGCACAGATACGCAGTATTTT
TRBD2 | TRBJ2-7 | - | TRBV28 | CASSLQTAGGLIEQYF | TGTGCCAGCAGTTTACAGACAGCGGGGGGACTGATCGAGCAGTACTTC
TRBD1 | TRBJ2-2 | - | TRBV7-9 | CASSPGTDHTGELFF | TGTGCCAGCAGCCCCGGGACAGACCACACCGGGGAGCTGTTTTTT
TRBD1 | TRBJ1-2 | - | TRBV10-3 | CAISESWTGNYGYTF | TGTGCCATCAGTGAAAGTTGGACAGGGAACTATGGCTACACCTTC
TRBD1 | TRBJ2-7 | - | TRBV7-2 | CASSFGQGAISEQYF | TGTGCCAGCAGCTTCGGGCAGGGGGCGATAAGCGAGCAGTACTTC
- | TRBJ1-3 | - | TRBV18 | CASSISGFSGNTIYF | TGTGCCAGCTCAATTTCTGGTTTTTCTGGAAACACCATATATTTT
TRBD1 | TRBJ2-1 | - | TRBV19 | CASSIGDRVYNEQFF | TGTGCCAGTAGTATCGGGGACAGGGTCTACAATGAGCAGTTCTTC
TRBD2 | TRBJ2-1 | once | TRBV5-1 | CASRLQSGGPNEQFF | TGCGCCAGCAGACTCCAGAGCGGGGGGCCGAATGAGCAGTTCTTC
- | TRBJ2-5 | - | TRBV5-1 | CASSPTQETQYF | TGCGCCAGCAGCCCGACCCAAGAGACCCAGTACTTC
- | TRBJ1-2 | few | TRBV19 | CASSSRVRGYTF | TGTGCCAGTTCGAGCAGGGTTCGGGGCTACACCTTC
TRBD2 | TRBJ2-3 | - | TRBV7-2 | CASSLVRLAVTTDTQYF | TGTGCCAGCAGCTTAGTCCGGCTAGCGGTAACCACAGATACGCAGTATTTT
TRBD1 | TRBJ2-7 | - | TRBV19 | CASSTDREGNEQYF | TGTGCCAGTAGTACAGACAGGGAAGGTAACGAGCAGTACTTC
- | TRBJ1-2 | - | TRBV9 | CASSVAEIGYTF | TGTGCCAGCAGCGTAGCGGAGATCGGCTACACCTTC
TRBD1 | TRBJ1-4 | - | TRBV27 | CASSSRQGANEKLFF | TGTGCCAGCAGTTCGAGACAGGGGGCTAATGAAAAACTGTTTTTT
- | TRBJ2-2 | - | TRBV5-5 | CASSPWEAGELFF | TGTGCCAGCAGCCCGTGGGAGGCCGGGGAGCTGTTTTTT
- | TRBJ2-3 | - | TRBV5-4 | CASSWVGRGQNTQYF | TGTGCCAGCAGCTGGGTCGGGCGGGGGCAAAATACGCAGTATTTT
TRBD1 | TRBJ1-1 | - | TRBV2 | CASRRQGAEPEAFF | TGTGCCAGCAGGAGGCAGGGGGCCGAACCTGAAGCTTTCTTT
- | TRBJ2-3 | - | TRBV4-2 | CASSLVDGDTQYF | TGTGCCAGCAGCCTCGTAGACGGAGATACGCAGTATTTT
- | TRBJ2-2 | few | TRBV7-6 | CASSLARLRPGELFF | TGTGCCAGCAGCTTAGCGCGACTACGCCCCGGGGAGCTGTTTTTT